This TCR beta chain came from a study of T cells after yellow fever vaccination. Trimming at V came to 10 bases and at J to 4 bases, leaving 9 bases not matched to a gene. The germline gives CDR1 ENHRY, CDR2 SYGVKD. This CDR3 is 14 amino acids long. Via MiXCR, TCRdb re-called the 5' RACE reads, giving one row per CDR3 protein. The sample holds hundreds of thousands of distinct CDR3 sequences, around 19% seen once. The sequence came from a man younger than 35 who received the YFV17D yellow fever vaccine. This chain connects TRBV10-3 to TRBJ2-1; 8 bases map to TRBD1. The sample in question was PBMCs, obtained before the yellow fever booster vaccination. The DNA of the CDR3 is TGTGCCAGCAAACAGGGGGAGGCTTACAATGAGCAGTTCTTC. As protein: CASKQGEAYNEQFF.